Sequencing of this T cell receptor (beta chain) was carried out in a study of blood T cell repertoires in COVID-19. Study in general: Material from acute and convalescent COVID-19 was sourced from the United States, Italy and Spain. Sources were T cells, B-cell-depleted T cells, or PBMCs; the material itself was cDNA or gDNA.

The data were produced by immunoSEQ multiplex PCR, yet TCRdb's version contains in-frame clones alone and is incomplete. Of 320,000 or so clones in the sample, about 90% were seen once. The clonotype comes from a man in his thirties or forties who had recovered from COVID-19. Sequencing used PBMCs or T cells enriched from blood (not recorded which).

The CDR3 DNA follows: TGTGCCAGCAGCCTAACGGGGGGCAGTGAGCAGTTCTTC. Its protein product is CASSLTGGSEQFF. V is TRBV6-2 or TRBV6-3 and J is TRBJ2-1; D might be TRBD2 (7 bases). This CDR3 region has 13 residues. The ends were cut back, 6 bases at V and 9 bases at J, with 15 bases in the middle. The germline V gene encodes CDR1 MNHEY and CDR2 SVGEGT.